The rows below give T cell receptor beta chains drawn from one sample of a study of T cells in Graves' hyperthyroidism and ophthalmopathy. TCRdb re-derived calls from the multiplex PCR reads in MiXCR, one entry per CDR3 protein. The sample records a few hundred thousand distinct CDR3 sequences, more than 13% being singletons. The specimen sequenced was blood. The receptors stem from a woman younger than 45 with Graves' hyperthyroidism. The CDR3 runs from the conserved cysteine through the conserved F or W. The order of the fields is V gene, CDR3 protein.

v_call: TRBV5-4; cdr3_aa: CASSLNRVYGYTF
v_call: TRBV7-8; cdr3_aa: CASSVTGAETQYF
v_call: TRBV30; cdr3_aa: CAWSVGTSFSGEQFF
v_call: TRBV7-2; cdr3_aa: CASSYRARQDEQYF
v_call: TRBV19; cdr3_aa: CASSIGGTGEAFF
v_call: TRBV5-1; cdr3_aa: CATQREGNTDTQYF
v_call: TRBV4-1; cdr3_aa: CASSQGPRTATLYEQYF
v_call: TRBV28; cdr3_aa: CASSLQPYLYGYTF
v_call: TRBV12-3/TRBV12-4; cdr3_aa: CASTSYSGSLYGYTF
v_call: TRBV11-2; cdr3_aa: CASSLGRLAGRRNEQFF
v_call: TRBV24-1; cdr3_aa: CATSDSTGDDGYTF
v_call: TRBV29-1; cdr3_aa: CSVRETGTEAFF
v_call: TRBV28; cdr3_aa: CASSFPWGSTEAFF
v_call: TRBV7-9; cdr3_aa: CASSLGGTSGTANTGELFF
v_call: TRBV15; cdr3_aa: CATGEGQGLDGNTIYF
v_call: TRBV2; cdr3_aa: CASWATGVFTEAFF
v_call: TRBV19; cdr3_aa: CASSPGGGIAEAFF
v_call: TRBV20-1; cdr3_aa: CSARVGQVGQFF
v_call: TRBV6-5; cdr3_aa: CASSYSSGRSDEQFF
v_call: TRBV28; cdr3_aa: CASSFPGGNYNEQFF
v_call: TRBV5-1; cdr3_aa: CASNPDGDYGYTF
v_call: TRBV30; cdr3_aa: CAWSVVPLAHEQYF
v_call: TRBV9; cdr3_aa: CASSVRLAGGTGELFF
v_call: TRBV29-1; cdr3_aa: CSVANRGLTPEQYF
v_call: TRBV15; cdr3_aa: CATSARDRGPEAFF
v_call: TRBV30; cdr3_aa: CAWRPGGGRVGELFF
v_call: TRBV5-1; cdr3_aa: CASSPTGTGNSPLHF
v_call: TRBV11-2; cdr3_aa: CASSVGLAGGGFF
v_call: TRBV11-2; cdr3_aa: CASSPPTGLETQYF
v_call: TRBV18; cdr3_aa: CASSPPEVYEQYF
v_call: TRBV28; cdr3_aa: CASKGLAGLGAYEQYF
v_call: TRBV5-4; cdr3_aa: CASSPGLAGGVTQYF
v_call: TRBV3-1; cdr3_aa: CASSQVSGRNSYEQYF
v_call: TRBV20-1; cdr3_aa: CSARLGGQGPYNSPLHF
v_call: TRBV28; cdr3_aa: CASSLSPGSPTF
v_call: TRBV29-1; cdr3_aa: CSAGDRATYEQYF
v_call: TRBV2; cdr3_aa: CASSADRVDPQHF
v_call: TRBV28; cdr3_aa: CASSFLPTGELFF
v_call: TRBV3-1; cdr3_aa: CASSQGDRNSPLHF
v_call: TRBV13; cdr3_aa: CASSTRTGAMNTEAFF
v_call: TRBV5-1; cdr3_aa: CASSLDGLNYGYTF
v_call: TRBV27; cdr3_aa: CASSLLPSGSHWDIQYF
v_call: TRBV2; cdr3_aa: CASIGLARNEQFF
v_call: TRBV4-1; cdr3_aa: CASSQGQREGTEQFF
v_call: TRBV5-5; cdr3_aa: CASTPLESNTGELFF
v_call: TRBV20-1; cdr3_aa: CSARDGVAGENSPLHF
v_call: TRBV4-1; cdr3_aa: CASSQVTGGTETQYF
v_call: TRBV5-1; cdr3_aa: CASSLDPGRPNSPLHF
v_call: TRBV7-3; cdr3_aa: CASSKGLASDTQYF
v_call: TRBV7-2; cdr3_aa: CASSLVGQNYEQYF
v_call: TRBV28; cdr3_aa: CASSLTGGDNQETQYF
v_call: TRBV20-1; cdr3_aa: CSASLDRGYNSPLHF
v_call: TRBV29-1; cdr3_aa: CSGSGGQASTDTQYF
v_call: TRBV30; cdr3_aa: CAWSESGTQYF
v_call: TRBV5-1; cdr3_aa: CASSSGTGTSYEQYF
v_call: TRBV7-6; cdr3_aa: CASSPRPNSYEQYF
v_call: TRBV20-1; cdr3_aa: CSARDLRTGDNSPLHF
v_call: TRBV10-3; cdr3_aa: CAISEGGREGDGYTF
v_call: TRBV20-1; cdr3_aa: CSARAGLAGANEQYF
v_call: TRBV29-1; cdr3_aa: CSVVGGVNTEAFF